This T cell receptor beta chain derives from a study of OX40 agonist ivuxolimab in advanced cancers. Repertoires were generated with immunoSEQ multiplex PCR, while TCRdb's copy carries only in-frame clones and drops some. The sample lists 50,000 to 75,000 clones, approximately 90% occurring once. The junction had 11 bases not matched to a gene; V was cut back by 8 bases and J by 7 bases. The V gene's germline CDR1 is SQVTM and CDR2 ANQGSEA. The CDR3 runs 13 residues. The specimen comprised CD4+ or CD8+ T cells sorted from blood, sampled in a trial of the OX40 agonist ivuxolimab. The V gene is TRBV29-1, the J gene TRBJ2-1; TRBD1 matches 7 bases. The origin of this receptor is an adult with an advanced solid tumor such as melanoma, head and neck, liver or kidney cancer. The CDR3 loop is CSKPSGGQNEQFF. CDR3 DNA: TGCAGCAAACCCTCAGGGGGTCAGAATGAGCAGTTCTTC.